These 28 T cell receptor beta chains were sequenced from one sample in a study of shared clonotypes between healthy human individuals. Repertoires were generated with immunoSEQ multiplex PCR, while TCRdb's copy carries only in-frame clones and drops some. The sample holds approximately 530,000 clones, roughly 95% seen once. Sequenced material: naive CD4+ T cells sorted from blood. Subset denoted: CD45RA+ positively selected. These receptors originate from a woman between 25 and 40 years old in good health.

The chain couples TRBV7-3 to TRBJ2-7; D is uncertain. The germline V and J ends were trimmed by 5 bases and 2 bases, with 13 bases remaining between them. The CDR3 extends over 14 amino acids. Looked up from germline, CDR1 is SGHTA and CDR2 is FQGTGA. CDR3 nucleotide sequence: TGTGCCAGCAGCCCCCCAGGCAGCCCCTACGAGCAGTACTTC. Translating gives CASSPPGSPYEQYF.

The V and J genes are TRBV7-9 and TRBJ1-1, with D unresolved. The germline V and J ends were trimmed by 2 bases and 2 bases, with 15 bases remaining between them. The CDR3 has 16 residues. CDR1 and CDR2 from the germline V gene are SEHNR and FQNEAQ (reference sequence). DNA for the CDR3: TGTGCCAGCAGCTTAAGTAACCTTTACGCCAACACTGAAGCTTTCTTT. Protein product: CASSLSNLYANTEAFF.

V gene TRBV4-1 combines with J gene TRBJ2-5; D remains ambiguous. This CDR3 has 13 amino acids. Trimming left V 3 bases short and J 5 bases short, with 10 bases between. Germline CDR1 reads MGHRA; CDR2 reads YSYEKL. CDR3 nucleotides: TGCGCCAGCAGCCAGCAAACGGTGGAGACCCAGTACTTC. Its protein is CASSQQTVETQYF.

V and J are TRBV6-4 and TRBJ2-1, with a tentative D call TRBD2 (6 bases). Germline CDR1 and CDR2: MRHNA and SNTAGT. V gave up 2 bases and J gave up 5 bases, with 16 bases separating them. The CDR3 sequence is 16 residues long. CDR3 sequence (DNA): TGTGCCAGCAGTGACGTGTTTGGGGGACTGCACAATGAGCAGTTCTTC. This sequence encodes CASSDVFGGLHNEQFF.

V is TRBV30 and J is TRBJ2-7; the match to TRBD2 covers 13 bases. The trim removed 0 bases at V and 6 bases at J, leaving 2 bases unmatched. Germline V CDR1 and CDR2: GTSNPN, SVGIG (reference sequence). The CDR3 is 14 amino acids. The CDR3 DNA reads as TGTGCCTGGAGTGTAACTAGCGGGAGGGGCGAGCAGTACTTC. It yields the protein CAWSVTSGRGEQYF. The full variable domain, completed using reference TRBV30 and TRBJ2-7, is SQTIHQWPATLVQPVGSPLSLECTVEGTSNPNLYWYRQAAGRGLQLLFYSVGIGQISSEVPQNLSASRPQDRQFILSSKKLLLSDSGFYLCAWSVTSGRGEQYFGPGTRLTVT.

The CDR3 nucleotides read TGCGCCAGCAGCTCGGAAGGGACAGGGTTTTACAATGAGCAGTTCTTC. It specifies CASSSEGTGFYNEQFF. This chain uses TRBV5-1 with TRBJ2-1; 9 nucleotides line up with TRBD1. Trimming removed 3 bases from V and 4 bases from J; junction bases left unmatched: 8. Germline lookup yields CDR1 SGHRS and CDR2 YFSETQ. The CDR3 length is 16 residues.

The V gene is TRBV6-1, the J gene TRBJ1-5; TRBD1 matches 8 bases. Germline V gene lookup returns CDR1 MNHNS and CDR2 SASEGT. The CDR3 is 17 amino acids. The trim removed 2 bases at V and 4 bases at J, leaving 10 bases unmatched. CDR3 amino acids: CASSESQGALSNQPQHF. The CDR3 nucleotides read TGTGCCAGCAGTGAATCGCAGGGGGCTTTATCAAATCAGCCCCAGCATTTT.

V is TRBV5-6 and J is TRBJ1-1, with D hard to call. Deletions cut 1 base from V and 3 bases from J, with 7 bases between. Germline V gene sequence: CDR1 SGHDT, CDR2 YYEEEE. This CDR3 contains 13 residues. The CDR3 coding sequence is TGTGCCAGCAGCTTGAGGCCACACACTGAAGCTTTCTTT. This sequence encodes CASSLRPHTEAFF.

V gene TRBV7-9 combines with J gene TRBJ2-7, with TRBD1 identical over 9 bases. In germline, CDR1 is SEHNR, CDR2 FQNEAQ (reference sequence). CDR3 length: 14 amino acids. V gave up 9 bases and J gave up 6 bases; unmatched junction bases: 12. The DNA of the CDR3 is TGTGCCAGTGGGGTAGGACAGGGGAGCTCCGAGCAGTACTTC. Its translation is CASGVGQGSSEQYF.

A note on this clone: This same CDR3 is encoded by further DNA sequences in the sample. The rearrangement uses TRBV18 and TRBJ2-1; tentative D call: TRBD2 (6 bases). Trimming took off 0 bases at V and 6 bases at J, with 12 bases between the two ends. This CDR3 is built from 15 residues. Germline-derived CDR1 and CDR2 are KGHSH and LQKENI. CDR3 amino acids: CASSPPGLGGNEQFF. DNA for the CDR3: TGTGCCAGCTCACCACCGGGCCTCGGGGGCAATGAGCAGTTCTTC.

The rearrangement links TRBV6-6 to TRBJ1-4; the D gene is possibly TRBD1 (5 bases). The CDR3 spans 15 residues. CDR1 is MNHNY and CDR2 is SVGAGI in the germline V gene (reference sequence). V lost 7 bases to trimming and J lost 3 bases, with 15 bases between them. This chain's CDR3 is CASKGFGAANEKLFF. The CDR3 DNA is TGTGCCAGCAAAGGCTTCGGGGCGGCTAATGAAAAACTGTTTTTT.

With regard to this clone: Different DNA sequences within this sample yield the same CDR3. V is TRBV6-5 and J is TRBJ2-7, with 12 bases matching TRBD2. CDR1 is MNHEY, CDR2 SVGAGI, per germline. V lost 0 bases, J lost 4 bases, and 1 base stayed unmatched. CDR3 length equals 15 residues. As DNA, the CDR3 is TGTGCCAGCAGTTACTCGGGGACTAGCGGGTACGAGCAGTACTTC. Residues: CASSYSGTSGYEQYF.

The chain links TRBV10-3 to TRBJ1-1, with 8 bases matching TRBD1. J was trimmed by 3 bases and V by 2 bases; bases with no gene match: 8. The CDR3 extends over 16 amino acids. Germline assignment: CDR1 ENHRY and CDR2 SYGVKD. In nucleotides, the CDR3 is TGTGCCATCAGTGAGGGCTGGACAGGGTCGGACACTGAAGCTTTCTTT. Its translation: CAISEGWTGSDTEAFF.

The CDR3 DNA is TGTGCCACCAGCAACCCGACAGGGACCTACGAGCAGTACTTC. Its translation: CATSNPTGTYEQYF. The rearrangement uses TRBV15 and TRBJ2-7; 7 bases fit TRBD1. This CDR3 comprises 14 residues. Trimming cost V 4 bases and J 2 bases; bases outside gene matches: 5. Germline V lookup: CDR1 LNHNV, CDR2 YYDKDF (reference sequence).

The V gene is TRBV5-1, the J gene TRBJ2-1, with D maybe TRBD2 (6 bases). V lost 4 bases, J lost 2 bases, and 10 bases lay in between. This CDR3 contains 14 residues. Germline CDR1 is SGHRS and CDR2 is YFSETQ. CDR3 residues: CASSGGAPYNEQFF. The CDR3 region has the DNA TGCGCCAGCAGCGGCGGGGCCCCCTACAATGAGCAGTTCTTC.

The chain has TRBV6-1 and TRBJ2-1; 7 nucleotides line up with TRBD1. The CDR3 totals 17 residues. From germline, CDR1 is MNHNS and CDR2 SASEGT. V dropped 0 bases and J dropped 4; count of bases not matched to a gene: 9. The CDR3 DNA reads as TGTGCCAGCAGTGAAGCGGAGCTGAACAGGGGTTACAATGAGCAGTTCTTC. Translation gives CASSEAELNRGYNEQFF.

This chain's CDR3 is CASSLAGTGLETQYF. The CDR3 DNA reads TGTGCCAGCAGCTTAGCCGGGACAGGGCTAGAGACCCAGTACTTC. The chain employs TRBV7-9 and TRBJ2-5, with TRBD1 identical over 9 bases. CDR3 size: 15 residues. Per germline, CDR1 SEHNR and CDR2 FQNEAQ (reference sequence). Unmatched junction bases numbered 3, after V lost 0 bases and J lost 4 bases.

J is TRBJ1-5 and V is TRBV4-1; no clear D. CDR1 is MGHRA and CDR2 is YSYEKL in the germline V gene. Deletions cut 4 bases from V and 0 bases from J, with 16 bases between. There are 17 residues in the CDR3. DNA of the CDR3: TGCGCCAGCAGCCCCCAGGCCACCCCCTATAGCAATCAGCCCCAGCATTTT. Amino acid sequence: CASSPQATPYSNQPQHF.

The V gene is TRBV28, the J gene TRBJ1-1; D unresolved. The CDR3 extends over 16 amino acids. The V end was cut by 1 base, the J end by 2 bases, with 14 bases between. Germline-derived CDR1 and CDR2 are MDHEN and SYDVKM. The CDR3 here is CASSLSGAGSNTEAFF. The CDR3 nucleotides read TGTGCCAGCAGTTTATCGGGAGCCGGATCTAACACTGAAGCTTTCTTT.

The chain joins TRBV11-2 to TRBJ2-7; weak D call: TRBD2 (6 bases). CDR3 length equals 14 residues. CDR1 and CDR2 from the germline V gene are SGHAT and FQNNGV. Between the trimmed V and J ends, which lost 3 bases and 6 bases, there was a span of 15 bases. Here the CDR3 reads CASSFPGSSGEQYF. CDR3 bases: TGTGCCAGCAGCTTCCCCGGGAGTTCGGGCGAGCAGTACTTC. The whole variable domain, remainder taken from reference TRBV11-2 and TRBJ2-7, is EAGVAQSPRYKIIEKRQSVAFWCNPISGHATLYWYQQILGQGPKLLIQFQNNGVVDDSQLPKDRFSAERLKGVDSTLKIQPAKLEDSAVYLCASSFPGSSGEQYFGPGTRLTVT.

The CDR3 region has the DNA TGTGCCTGGAGTCTGGGGGCACTAAGCAATCAGCCCCAGCATTTT. It specifies CAWSLGALSNQPQHF. The rearrangement joins TRBV30 to TRBJ1-5; the D gene is possibly TRBD1 (6 bases). CDR3 length equals 15 residues. Germline CDR1 reads GTSNPN; CDR2 reads SVGIG (reference sequence). The ends were cut back, 2 bases at V and 1 base at J, with 12 bases in the middle.

The rearrangement joins TRBV6-6 to TRBJ2-7; 9 nucleotides match TRBD2. This CDR3 is 14 amino acids long. In germline, CDR1 is MNHNY, CDR2 SVGAGI (reference sequence). Unmatched junction bases numbered 9, after V lost 7 bases and J lost 5 bases. The CDR3 region has the DNA TGTGCCAGCACCCAGACTAGCGGTTTTAACGAGCAGTACTTC. This sequence encodes CASTQTSGFNEQYF.

The chain employs TRBV5-6 and TRBJ1-1, with D unresolved. The CDR3 spans 12 residues. Trimming took 1 base from V and 7 from J, leaving 8 bases between them. CDR1 is SGHDT, CDR2 YYEEEE, per germline. CDR3 sequence: CASSLWQSEAFF. The DNA of the CDR3 is TGTGCCAGCAGCTTGTGGCAGAGTGAAGCTTTCTTT.

The genes are TRBV5-4 and TRBJ2-3; TRBD2 matches at 7 bases. The J segment lost 6 bases and the V segment lost 0 bases, leaving 4 bases of the junction unmatched. Per germline, CDR1 SGHNT and CDR2 YYREEE (reference sequence). The CDR3 contains 14 residues. The CDR3 DNA reads as TGTGCCAGCAGCTTGGGAAACGGGAGGGATACGCAGTATTTT. It encodes CASSLGNGRDTQYF.

The V gene is TRBV7-2, the J gene TRBJ2-5; no clear D. The DNA end favors TRBJ2-7, so the J call may be wrong. The CDR3 has 14 amino acids. CDR1 SGHTA and CDR2 FQGNSA come from the germline V gene. In DNA, the CDR3 is TGTGCCAGCAGCTTCGGCTACCTCTCCTACGAGCAGTACTTC. Its protein is CASSFGYLSYEQYF.

The chain carries TRBV19 and TRBJ2-5, with TRBD2 matching over 9 bases. Germline V gene data show CDR1 as LNHDA and CDR2 as SQIVND (reference sequence). The CDR3 extends over 15 amino acids. V was clipped by 3 bases and J by 5 bases; unmatched bases: 7. Written as DNA, the CDR3 is TGTGCCAGTAGTATTAGCGGGAGTAGTTTGGAGACCCAGTACTTC. Amino acid sequence: CASSISGSSLETQYF.

The chain has TRBV13 and TRBJ1-2; perhaps TRBD1 as D (6 bases). The germline V and J ends were trimmed by 5 bases and 7 bases, with 20 bases remaining between them. Germline V gives CDR1 PRHDT, CDR2 FYEKMQ (reference sequence). The CDR3 runs to 15 residues. The DNA of the CDR3 is TGTGCCAGCAGCCGGCTCCGGGGGGCACACCCTGGCTACACCTTC. It yields the protein CASSRLRGAHPGYTF.

The J gene is TRBJ1-4, the V gene TRBV2; 8 nucleotides line up with TRBD1. The CDR3 has 13 amino acids. J gave up 8 bases and V 7 bases, and 6 bases lay outside the gene matches. Germline CDR1 reads SNHLY; CDR2 reads FYNNEI. The CDR3 loop reads CASNGQGTEKLFF. The CDR3, as DNA: TGTGCCAGCAATGGACAGGGTACGGAAAAACTGTTTTTT.